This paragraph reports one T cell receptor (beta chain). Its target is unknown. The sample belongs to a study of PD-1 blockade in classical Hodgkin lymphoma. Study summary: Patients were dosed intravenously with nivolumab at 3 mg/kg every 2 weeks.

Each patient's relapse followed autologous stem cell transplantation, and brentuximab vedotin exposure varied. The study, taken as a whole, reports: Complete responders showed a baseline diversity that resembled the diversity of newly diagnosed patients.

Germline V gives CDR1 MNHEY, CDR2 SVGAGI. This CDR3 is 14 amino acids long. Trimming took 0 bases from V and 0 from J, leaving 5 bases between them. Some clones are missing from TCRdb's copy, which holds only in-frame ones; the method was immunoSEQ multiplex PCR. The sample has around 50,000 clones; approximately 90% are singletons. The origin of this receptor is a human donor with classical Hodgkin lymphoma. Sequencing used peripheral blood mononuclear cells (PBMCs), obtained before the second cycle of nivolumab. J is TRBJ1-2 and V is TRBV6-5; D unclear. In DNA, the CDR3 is TGTGCCAGCAGTTACTCGGCACCTAACTATGGCTACACCTTC. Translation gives CASSYSAPNYGYTF.